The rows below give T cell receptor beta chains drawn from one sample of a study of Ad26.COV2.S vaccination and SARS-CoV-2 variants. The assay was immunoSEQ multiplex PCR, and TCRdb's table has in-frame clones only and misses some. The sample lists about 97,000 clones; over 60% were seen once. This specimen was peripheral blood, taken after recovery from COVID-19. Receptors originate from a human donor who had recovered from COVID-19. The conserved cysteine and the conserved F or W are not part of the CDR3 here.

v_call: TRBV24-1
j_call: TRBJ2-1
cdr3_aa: ATSDRAYRVGSYNEQF

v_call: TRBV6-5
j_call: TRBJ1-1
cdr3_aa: ASRNLGGNAEAF

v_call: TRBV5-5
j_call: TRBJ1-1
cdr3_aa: ASSPLGGGAGNTEAF

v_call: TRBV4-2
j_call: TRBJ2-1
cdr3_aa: ASSQDRGGRYNEQF

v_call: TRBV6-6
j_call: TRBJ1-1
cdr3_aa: ASRYSGTLERAF

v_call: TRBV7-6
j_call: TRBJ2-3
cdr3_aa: ASSLAAVAGNRVTQY

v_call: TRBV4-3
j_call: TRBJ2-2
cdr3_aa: ASSLGTARTGELF

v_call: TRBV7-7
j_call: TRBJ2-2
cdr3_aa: ASSAHPGRISNTGELF

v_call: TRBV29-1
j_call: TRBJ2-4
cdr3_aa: SVLTRELVNIQY

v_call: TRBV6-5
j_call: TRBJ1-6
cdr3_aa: ASSYRGGRNSPLH

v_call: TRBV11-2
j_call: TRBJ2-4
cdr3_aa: ASSEQVYIQY

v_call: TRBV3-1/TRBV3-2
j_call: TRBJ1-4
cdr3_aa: ASNNRGQNEKLF

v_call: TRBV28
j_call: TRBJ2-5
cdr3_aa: ASSYNSRGGETQY

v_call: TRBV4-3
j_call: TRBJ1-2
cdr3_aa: ASSQDAQGGVYGYT

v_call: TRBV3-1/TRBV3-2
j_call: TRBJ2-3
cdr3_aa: ASSRRTGDLTDTQY

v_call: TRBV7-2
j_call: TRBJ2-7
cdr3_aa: ASSLRDTGSEQY

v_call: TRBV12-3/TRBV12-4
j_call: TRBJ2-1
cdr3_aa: ASSLANREQF

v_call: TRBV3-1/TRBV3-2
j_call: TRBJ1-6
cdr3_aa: ASSQESSSYNSPLH

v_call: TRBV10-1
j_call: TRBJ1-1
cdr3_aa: ASLDRGEMNTEAF

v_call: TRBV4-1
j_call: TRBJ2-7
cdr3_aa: ASSYRGGLSYEQY

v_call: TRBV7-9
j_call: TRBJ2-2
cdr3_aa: ASSLRGGASTGELF

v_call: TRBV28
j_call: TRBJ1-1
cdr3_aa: ASSGVNTEAF

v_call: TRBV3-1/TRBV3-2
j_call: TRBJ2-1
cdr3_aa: ASSQFSGGASYNEQF

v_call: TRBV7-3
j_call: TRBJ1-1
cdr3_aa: ASSSGTAMNTEAF

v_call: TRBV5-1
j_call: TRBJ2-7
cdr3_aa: ASSFGHLPPYEQY

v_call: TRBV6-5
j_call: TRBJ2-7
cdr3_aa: ASSPTRQPSYEQY

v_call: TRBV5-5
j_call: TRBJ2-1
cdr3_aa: ASSLGQGLGEQF

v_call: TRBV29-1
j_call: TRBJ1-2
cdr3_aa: SVLPGMPLYGYT

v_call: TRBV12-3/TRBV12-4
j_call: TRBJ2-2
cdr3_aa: ATSRQRRGELF

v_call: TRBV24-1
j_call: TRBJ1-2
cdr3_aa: ATSDLTVSRGYT

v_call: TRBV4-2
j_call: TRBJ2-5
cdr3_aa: ASSRGLEETQY

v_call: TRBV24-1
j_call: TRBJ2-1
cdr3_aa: ATSDTPGQGRLEQF

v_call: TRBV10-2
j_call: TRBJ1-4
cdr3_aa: ASSMRGADEKLF

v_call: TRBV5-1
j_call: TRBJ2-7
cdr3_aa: ASSLAGRAEQY

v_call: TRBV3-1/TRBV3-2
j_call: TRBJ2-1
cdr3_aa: ASSQIAGGRSEQF

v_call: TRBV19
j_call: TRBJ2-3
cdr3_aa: ASPTISGGSLGDTQY

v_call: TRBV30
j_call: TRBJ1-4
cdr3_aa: AWTEGVATNEKLF

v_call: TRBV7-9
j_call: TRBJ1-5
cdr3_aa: ASSLGAGIYSNQPQH

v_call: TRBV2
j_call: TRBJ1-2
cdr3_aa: ASSGSGGYT

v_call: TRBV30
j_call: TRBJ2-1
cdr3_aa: AWRGTPYNEQF

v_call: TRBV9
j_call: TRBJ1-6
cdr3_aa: ASSVGVGRHQGSPLH

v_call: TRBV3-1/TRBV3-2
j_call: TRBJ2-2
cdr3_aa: ASSFGRKITGELF

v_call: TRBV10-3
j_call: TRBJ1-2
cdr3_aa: AITGGNVPYGYT

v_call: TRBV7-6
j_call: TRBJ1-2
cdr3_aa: ASSLGPGKDYGYT

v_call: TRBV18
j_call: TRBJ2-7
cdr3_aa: ASSPADTSREQY

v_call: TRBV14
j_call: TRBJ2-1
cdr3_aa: ASSQVNEQF

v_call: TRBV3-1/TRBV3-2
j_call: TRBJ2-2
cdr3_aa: ASSLNRVAGELF

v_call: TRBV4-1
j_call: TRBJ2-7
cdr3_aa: ASSLTSGQGFDEQY

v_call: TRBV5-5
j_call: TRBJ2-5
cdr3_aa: ASSFTAEETQY

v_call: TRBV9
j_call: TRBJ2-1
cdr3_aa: ASSVGGFEQF

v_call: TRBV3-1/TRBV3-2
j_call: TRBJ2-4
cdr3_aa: ASSQSAGIWDIQY

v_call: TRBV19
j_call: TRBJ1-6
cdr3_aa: ASSSRYSPLH

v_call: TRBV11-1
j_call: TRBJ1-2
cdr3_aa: ASSLDGTDYGYT

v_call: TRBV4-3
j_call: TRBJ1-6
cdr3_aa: ASSQEHSNSPLH

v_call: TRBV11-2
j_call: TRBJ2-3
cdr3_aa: ASSLGTGGPDTQY

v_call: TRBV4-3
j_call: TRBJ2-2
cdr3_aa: ASSQATGLAGTTGELF

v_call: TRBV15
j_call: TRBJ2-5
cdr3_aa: ATSRGERNQETQY

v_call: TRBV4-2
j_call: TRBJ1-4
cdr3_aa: ASSQLAGGEKLF

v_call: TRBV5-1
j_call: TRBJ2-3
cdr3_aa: ASRPGTTSTDTQY

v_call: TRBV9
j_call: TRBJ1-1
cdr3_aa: ASSARVSEMNTEAF